The 23 T cell receptor beta chains presented below share a single source sample, sequenced in a study of OX40 agonist ivuxolimab in advanced cancers. This table comes from immunoSEQ multiplex PCR, and its TCRdb copy is limited to in-frame clones, with some not included. The sample has about 90,000 clones; around 90% are singletons. This material consisted of CD4+ or CD8+ T cells sorted from blood, taken in a trial of the OX40 agonist ivuxolimab. These receptors came from an adult with an advanced solid tumor such as melanoma, head and neck, liver or kidney cancer.

This clone was found once. J is TRBJ2-2 and V is TRBV9, with 7 bases that match TRBD1. Looked up from germline, CDR1 is SGDLS and CDR2 is YYNGEE. The CDR3 has 16 residues. The junction had 9 bases not matched to a gene; V was cut back by 3 bases and J by 4 bases. The CDR3: CASSARQGSGTGELFF. The DNA for the CDR3 is TGTGCCAGCAGCGCCAGACAGGGCTCGGGCACCGGGGAGCTGTTTTTT.

The V and J genes are TRBV5-8 and TRBJ1-3; D remains ambiguous. This CDR3 comprises 13 residues. V was shortened by 1 base and J by 9 bases, with 11 bases between the two germline ends. Germline CDR1 and CDR2: SGHTS and YDEGEE. The CDR3 spells CASSLQWFGTIYF. In nucleotides, the CDR3 is TGTGCCAGCAGCTTGCAGTGGTTTGGCACCATATATTTT.

This chain connects TRBV6-1 to TRBJ1-2; 7 bases fit TRBD1. The germline CDR1 and CDR2 sequences are MNHNS and SASEGT. The CDR3 sequence is 13 residues long. The J segment lost 6 bases and the V segment lost 6 bases, leaving 7 bases of the junction unmatched. CDR3 bases: TGTGCCAGCAGCCTCGGACAGGAGAATGGCTACACCTTC. Encoded protein: CASSLGQENGYTF.

This rearrangement joins TRBV6-5 to TRBJ2-7; TRBD2 matches at 7 bases. The CDR3 is 15 residues long. Germline-derived CDR1 and CDR2 are MNHEY and SVGAGI. J lost 1 base, V lost 3 bases, and 6 bases had no gene match. The CDR3 here is CASSYTSEPSYEQYF. The DNA of the CDR3 is TGTGCCAGCAGTTATACTAGCGAACCTTCCTACGAGCAGTACTTC.

The J gene is TRBJ1-4, the V gene TRBV27, with TRBD1 matching over 7 bases. The CDR3 runs to 14 residues. With 6 bases clipped from V and 8 bases from J, the junction kept 9 bases outside the gene matches. Germline loops: CDR1 MNHEY, CDR2 SMNVEV (reference sequence). The chain's CDR3 is CASRLSGGLEKLFF. CDR3 nucleotides: TGTGCCAGCAGACTCTCAGGGGGGCTGGAAAAACTGTTTTTT.

The rearrangement links TRBV2 to TRBJ2-1, with 7 bases fitting TRBD2. Germline CDR1 is SNHLY and CDR2 is FYNNEI. This CDR3 spans 15 amino acids. Unmatched junction bases numbered 7, after V lost 6 bases and J lost 2 bases. The DNA for the CDR3 is TGTGCCAGCAGGGATTCTAGCGGCACCTACAATGAGCAGTTCTTC. This encodes CASRDSSGTYNEQFF.

The chain links TRBV7-3 to TRBJ2-6; possibly TRBD2 for D (5 bases). The V and J ends lost 4 bases and 4 bases respectively, with 8 bases between them. This CDR3 has 14 residues. Germline-derived CDR1 and CDR2 are SGHTA and FQGTGA. The CDR3 DNA reads TGTGCCAGCAGCTCCTCGGGAGGGGCCAACGTCCTGACTTTC. Amino acids: CASSSSGGANVLTF.

V gene TRBV5-1 combines with J gene TRBJ2-5; 7 bases map to TRBD1. The germline V gene has CDR1 SGHRS and CDR2 YFSETQ. The CDR3 is 16 amino acids. The J segment lost 4 bases and the V segment lost 0 bases, leaving 9 bases of the junction unmatched. Here the CDR3 reads CASSLGGTARRETQYF. CDR3 coding DNA: TGCGCCAGCAGCTTGGGGGGGACAGCCCGGAGAGAGACCCAGTACTTC.

The rearrangement uses TRBV7-2 and TRBJ1-4; TRBD1 matches 9 bases. Germline-derived CDR1 and CDR2 are SGHTA and FQGNSA. This CDR3 comprises 19 residues. Trimming removed 5 bases from V and 4 bases from J; junction bases left unmatched: 17. For the CDR3, the DNA is TGTGCCAGCAGCAAAGGGACAGGGAGGTCTCAGCGACTTAATGAAAAACTGTTTTTT. Its translation is CASSKGTGRSQRLNEKLFF.

This chain links TRBV5-1 with TRBJ2-2; TRBD2 agrees at 11 bases. The trim removed 4 bases at V and 5 bases at J, leaving 4 bases unmatched. CDR1 is SGHRS and CDR2 is YFSETQ in the germline V gene. The CDR3 runs 15 residues. The CDR3 sequence: CASSETSGSTGELFF. CDR3 DNA sequence: TGCGCCAGCAGCGAAACTAGCGGGAGTACCGGGGAGCTGTTTTTT.

V gene TRBV5-1 combines with J gene TRBJ2-1; 7 nucleotides line up with TRBD2. Trimming cost V 0 bases and J 4 bases; bases outside gene matches: 4. This CDR3 is built from 15 residues. Germline V gene sequence: CDR1 SGHRS, CDR2 YFSETQ. CDR3 residues: CASSLEGGPYNEQFF. In DNA form, the CDR3 reads TGCGCCAGCAGCTTGGAGGGAGGGCCATACAATGAGCAGTTCTTC.

The chain joins TRBV7-2 to TRBJ2-7; D perhaps matches TRBD1 (6 bases). The V gene's germline CDR1 is SGHTA and CDR2 FQGNSA. Trimming shortened V by 3 bases and J by 7 bases, and 16 bases separated the two germline ends. CDR3 length equals 14 residues. CDR3 nucleotide sequence: TGTGCCAGCAGCTTGTCAGGGGCTCTACGGGAGCAGTACTTC. Translation: CASSLSGALREQYF.

This clone has just one count. The chain has TRBV6-5 and TRBJ2-7, with D perhaps given as TRBD1 or TRBD2 (5 bases each). CDR1 and CDR2 (germline): MNHEY, SVGAGI. Trimming shortened V by 5 bases and J by 7 bases, and 18 bases separated the two germline ends. The CDR3 consists of 14 residues. The CDR3 region is CASSARDVSLEQYF. The CDR3 DNA reads TGTGCCAGCAGTGCCAGGGACGTGAGCCTGGAGCAGTACTTC.

This rearrangement joins TRBV2 to TRBJ2-1; TRBD2 matches at 9 bases. V lost 6 bases, J lost 9 bases, and 12 bases stayed unmatched. The CDR3 runs to 15 residues. Germline assignment: CDR1 SNHLY and CDR2 FYNNEI. The CDR3 sequence: CASRHGTSSRAEQFF. CDR3 in DNA: TGTGCCAGCAGGCACGGGACTAGCAGTCGGGCTGAGCAGTTCTTC.

This clone was observed a single time. The V call is TRBV7-2, the J call TRBJ2-3; 12 bases map to TRBD2. Germline CDR1 SGHTA, CDR2 FQGNSA. The CDR3 runs to 15 residues. J was trimmed by 8 bases and V by 7 bases; bases with no gene match: 10. CDR3 coding DNA: TGTGCCAGCAAATCTAGCGGGAGGGCCGGGTTTACGCAGTATTTT. The encoded protein is CASKSSGRAGFTQYF.

The chain couples TRBV19 to TRBJ1-2; D gene unclear. Germline values: CDR1 LNHDA, CDR2 SQIVND (reference sequence). The CDR3 contains 15 residues. Trimming left V 6 bases short and J 4 bases short, with 18 bases between. The CDR3 DNA is TGTGCCAGTAGGGGCGGGCAGGCGGCGGGCTATGGCTACACCTTC. It translates to CASRGGQAAGYGYTF.

The chain combines TRBV18 with TRBJ2-7; D ambiguous. The germline V and J ends were trimmed by 1 base and 5 bases, with 12 bases remaining between them. The V gene's germline CDR1 is KGHSH and CDR2 LQKENI. This CDR3 region has 14 residues. CDR3 protein: CASSPRWREDEQYF. As DNA, the CDR3 is TGTGCCAGCTCACCACGCTGGCGCGAGGACGAGCAGTACTTC.

A word on this clone: This sample also contains other DNA sequences that code for the same CDR3. The chain links TRBV20-1 to TRBJ2-7, with a tentative D call TRBD2 (5 bases). V was trimmed by 6 bases and J by 2 bases, leaving 8 bases between them. From germline, CDR1 is DFQATT and CDR2 SNEGSKA (reference sequence). The CDR3 loop spans 11 amino acids. The CDR3 DNA follows: TGCAGTGCCCCCGGGACCTACGAGCAGTACTTC. Translated: CSAPGTYEQYF.

Comment on this clone: Different DNA sequences within this sample yield the same CDR3. The J gene is TRBJ2-7, the V gene TRBV5-1, with TRBD1 matching 9 bases. This CDR3 is built from 14 residues. J was trimmed by 1 base and V by 4 bases; bases with no gene match: 3. Germline-derived CDR1 and CDR2 are SGHRS and YFSETQ. This CDR3 reads CASSPGQGSYEQYF. The CDR3 DNA is TGCGCCAGCAGCCCCGGACAGGGGTCCTACGAGCAGTACTTC.

The rearrangement links TRBV7-3 to TRBJ2-2; D is undetermined. CDR3 length equals 14 residues. Germline CDR1 and CDR2: SGHTA and FQGTGA. V gave up 4 bases and J gave up 5 bases, with 11 bases separating them. Here the CDR3 reads CASSSLYQTGELFF. In nucleotides, the CDR3 is TGTGCCAGCAGCTCCCTTTATCAAACCGGGGAGCTGTTTTTT.

V and J are TRBV5-1 and TRBJ2-3; D call uncertain. Germline-derived CDR1 and CDR2 are SGHRS and YFSETQ. The CDR3 consists of 14 residues. V lost 0 bases, J lost 3 bases, and 8 bases lay in between. The CDR3 nucleotides are TGCGCCAGCAGCTTGGATCCGACGACAGATACGCAGTATTTT. Translating it yields CASSLDPTTDTQYF.

This chain connects TRBV5-5 to TRBJ2-7, with 7 bases lining up with TRBD2. Germline CDR1 SGHKS, CDR2 YYEKEE (reference sequence). This CDR3 is 13 amino acids long. Trimming cost V 7 bases and J 4 bases; bases outside gene matches: 8. CDR3 coding DNA: TGTGCCAGCGAGCGGGACCTTTTTTACGAGCAGTACTTC. It is translated as CASERDLFYEQYF.

The chain couples TRBV10-1 to TRBJ2-3; D gene ambiguous. CDR1 is WNHNN, CDR2 SYGVQD, per germline (reference sequence). With 3 bases removed from V and 0 bases from J, the gap between germline ends came to 4 bases. The CDR3 is 13 amino acids. The CDR3 reads CASSDGSTDTQYF. The CDR3 nucleotides are TGCGCCAGCAGTGACGGTAGCACAGATACGCAGTATTTT.